These 10 T cell receptor beta chains share one sample of origin, sequenced in a study of response to subunit inactivated influenza vaccine. TCRdb itself ran the RT-PCR reads through MiXCR, one entry per CDR3 protein. The sample consists of 600,000 to 850,000 distinct CDR3 sequences, 12% to 15% of them appearing once. Sequencing was performed on PBMCs from blood, taken 14 days before vaccination. These receptors all stem from a man aged 45-65 years who received an inactivated influenza vaccine.

There are a few counts of this clonotype. The genes are TRBV5-6 and TRBJ1-2; a possible D gene is TRBD1 (6 bases). Germline CDR1 and CDR2: SGHDT and YYEEEE. The CDR3 consists of 15 residues. V lost 5 bases and J 3 bases, leaving 17 bases between the germline ends. The CDR3 sequence: CASRAGQKGYYGYTF. For the CDR3, the DNA is TGTGCCAGCAGGGCTGGACAGAAGGGATACTATGGCTACACCTTC.

This clonotype was found a few times. The genes are TRBV29-1 and TRBJ2-2; D is possibly TRBD2 (6 bases). V lost 2 bases, J lost 5 bases, and 15 bases lay in between. This CDR3 comprises 15 residues. Germline V gene data show CDR1 as SQVTM and CDR2 as ANQGSEA. The CDR3 sequence: CSVELGGVGTGELFF. CDR3 DNA: TGCAGCGTTGAACTTGGAGGGGTCGGGACCGGGGAGCTGTTTTTT.

The V and J genes are TRBV20-1 and TRBJ1-2, with unresolved D. CDR3 length equals 13 residues. V was shortened by 4 bases and J by 0 bases, with 9 bases between the two germline ends. CDR1 and CDR2 from the germline V gene are DFQATT and SNEGSKA (reference sequence). The CDR3 is CSATRPSNYGYTF. The DNA of the CDR3 is TGCAGTGCTACCCGACCTTCTAACTATGGCTACACCTTC.

The chain employs TRBV5-1 and TRBJ2-2; TRBD2 matches 9 bases. Germline lookup yields CDR1 SGHRS and CDR2 YFSETQ. The CDR3 totals 14 residues. J lost 7 bases, V lost 3 bases, and 4 bases had no gene match. The CDR3: CASSSASGNGELFF. The CDR3 bases are TGCGCCAGCAGCTCCGCTAGCGGGAACGGGGAGCTGTTTTTT. Full variable domain (outside the CDR3, taken from reference TRBV5-1 and TRBJ2-2): KAGVTQTPRYLIKTRGQQVTLSCSPISGHRSVSWYQQTPGQGLQFLFEYFSETQRNKGNFPGRFSGRQFSNSRSEMNVSTLELGDSALYLCASSSASGNGELFFGEGSRLTVL.

This clonotype has a handful of counts. The chain recombines TRBV10-3 with TRBJ2-1; 10 bases align to TRBD2. Germline-derived CDR1 and CDR2 are ENHRY and SYGVKD. This CDR3 contains 14 residues. The V gene end was trimmed by 3 bases and the J gene end by 5 bases; junction bases not matched to a gene: 1. This CDR3 is CAISDTSGDNEQFF. CDR3 in DNA: TGTGCCATCAGTGACACTAGCGGGGACAATGAGCAGTTCTTC.

This clonotype was found a few times. This rearrangement joins TRBV18 to TRBJ2-5, with D possibly TRBD2 on 5 matching bases. V lost 6 bases to trimming and J lost 2 bases, with 13 bases between them. The V gene's germline CDR1 is KGHSH and CDR2 LQKENI. The CDR3 loop spans 14 amino acids. In nucleotides, the CDR3 is TGTGCCAGCTCGGGATCCTCGGGGCAAGAGACCCAGTACTTC. Translated: CASSGSSGQETQYF.

This clonotype came up many times. The CDR3 spells CSVGNTGELFF. CDR3 DNA: TGCAGCGTTGGGAACACCGGGGAGCTGTTTTTT. The rearrangement joins TRBV29-1 to TRBJ2-2; D remains ambiguous. The germline V gene has CDR1 SQVTM and CDR2 ANQGSEA. V gave up 4 bases and J gave up 1 base, with 1 base separating them. The CDR3 has 11 amino acids.

The rearrangement links TRBV24-1 to TRBJ2-3, with 7 bases aligning to TRBD2. Trimming cost V 2 bases and J 4 bases; bases outside gene matches: 2. CDR3 length: 14 amino acids. Germline lookup yields CDR1 KGHDR and CDR2 SFDVKD. The CDR3 reads CATSDYGRSDTQYF. The CDR3 DNA reads TGTGCCACCAGTGATTACGGGAGGTCAGATACGCAGTATTTT.

This clonotype was recorded many times. The chain is built from TRBV12-3 or TRBV12-4 and TRBJ2-7; tentative D call: TRBD2 (6 bases). V was cut by 1 base and J by 0 bases, with 16 bases left in between. There are 17 residues in the CDR3. CDR3 amino acids: CASSLDRGGDLSYEQYF. The CDR3 coding sequence is TGTGCCAGCAGTTTAGATCGGGGCGGGGACCTCTCCTACGAGCAGTACTTC.

The sample holds many counts of this clonotype. The rearrangement joins TRBV7-2 to TRBJ2-7; the match to TRBD1 covers 9 bases. V shed 4 bases, J shed 5 bases, and the junction held 15 bases outside the gene matches. This CDR3 contains 17 residues. Looked up from germline, CDR1 is SGHTA and CDR2 is FQGNSA. The CDR3 sequence: CASSSLGGPGQGHEQYF. The CDR3 nucleotides are TGTGCCAGCAGCTCCCTGGGAGGCCCGGGACAGGGACACGAGCAGTACTTC.